The clone carrying this TCR beta chain appeared a few times. The data belong to a study of CD8+CD57+ T cells in acquired aplastic anemia. An expansion of CD8+CD57+ cells by flow cytometry had been shown in patients chosen for sequencing. The template used for profiling TCR beta VDJ and CDR3 was genomic DNA. TCRdb itself ran the reads through MiXCR, one entry per CDR3 protein. The table includes some 150,000 distinct CDR3 sequences, around half detected once. This clonotype originated in a human donor with aplastic anemia. Sequencing input: sorted CD4+, CD8+, or CD8+CD57+ T cells (not recorded which) from PBMCs.

The CDR3 bases are TGTGCCAGCAGCTTGTTCGGGACAGGGGAGGATGGCTACACCTTC. Protein product: CASSLFGTGEDGYTF. The genes are TRBV7-3 and TRBJ1-2; 10 bases are a match to TRBD1. J was trimmed by 6 bases and V by 3 bases; bases with no gene match: 7. CDR1 and CDR2 from the germline V gene are SGHTA and FQGTGA. The CDR3 contains 15 residues.